This T cell receptor beta chain was captured by sequencing in a study of T-cell reconstitution after alpha-beta-depleted transplantation in children. TCRbeta library preparation incorporated unique molecular identifiers. TCRdb ran MiXCR on the PCR reads and lists one entry per CDR3 protein. The repertoire holds around 500,000 distinct CDR3 sequences, with roughly an eighth as singletons. Germline V CDR1 and CDR2: SGHTA, FQGTGA. The V and J ends lost 6 bases and 0 bases, in that order; junction bases with no gene match: 6. The CDR3 sequence is 15 residues long. In this sample, this clonotype turned up many times.

This specimen consisted of PBMCs from the stem cell graft donor, obtained from the stem cell graft. This TCR was recovered from a human donor who donated a stem cell graft to a child with combined immunodeficiency. The chain combines TRBV7-3 with TRBJ2-3, with 7 bases lining up with TRBD2. CDR3 amino acids: CASSERGSSTDTQYF. The CDR3 DNA is TGTGCCAGCAGTGAGCGGGGTTCTAGCACAGATACGCAGTATTTT. The full variable domain, completed using reference TRBV7-3 and TRBJ2-3, is GAGVSQTPSNKVTEKGKYVELRCDPISGHTALYWYRQSLGQGPEFLIYFQGTGAADDSGLPNDRFFAVRPEGSVSTLKIQRTERGDSAVYLCASSERGSSTDTQYFGPGTRLTVL.